The sequence of this TCR beta chain was determined in a study of technical replicates of blood from a few donors. TCRdb's copy holds only in-frame clones and misses some; the assay was immunoSEQ multiplex PCR. The repertoire holds over 75,000 clones, around 97% seen once, with about 0.27% in the top ten. CDR1 SGHNT and CDR2 YENEEA come from the germline V gene. This CDR3 contains 18 residues. J gave up 3 bases and V 4 bases, and 10 bases lay outside the gene matches. The count of this clone is one. This chain joins TRBV11-3 and TRBJ1-4; TRBD1 matches 11 bases. The TCR sequence derives from a human donor in good health. Sequencing was done on a sample of T cells isolated from PBMCs. The CDR3 bases are TGTGCCAGCAGCTCGCCGAGGGACAGGGGGGCATCTAATGAAAAACTGTTTTTT. Amino acids: CASSSPRDRGASNEKLFF.